One sample yielded the 10 T cell receptor beta chains listed below, sequenced in a study of cytomegalovirus exposure and HLA in healthy donors. Both 60 Vbeta primers and 13 Jbeta primers went into the PCR. The table came from immunoSEQ multiplex PCR; TCRdb's copy has only in-frame clones and leaves some out. Of 150,000 to 200,000 clones listed, roughly 80% were seen once; the top ten hold around 3.7%. Sequencing used PBMCs. These receptor sequences come from a man aged 35-49 years in good health and CMV-seropositive.

As regards this clone: A junction end diverges from the germline sequence, so it may reflect a read error. The rearrangement uses TRBV4-1 and TRBJ1-1; maybe TRBD1 (5 bases). Germline lookup yields CDR1 MGHRA and CDR2 YSYEKL. The CDR3 is made up of 13 amino acids. The CDR3 sequence: CASSQAGNAEAFF. CDR3 DNA: TGCGCCAGCAGCCAAGCAGGGAACGCTGAAGCTTTCTTT.

This clone showed up just a few times. The CDR3 region has the DNA TGTGCCAGTTTCCTCTTTGAGGCTAAACAAGAGACCCAGTACTTC. The encoded protein is CASFLFEAKQETQYF. V usage is TRBV27 and J usage is TRBJ2-5; no reliable D call. Trimming removed 9 bases at V and 2 bases at J, with 19 bases between. Germline loops: CDR1 MNHEY, CDR2 SMNVEV (reference sequence). This CDR3 is 15 amino acids long.

This clone was counted only a few times. The CDR3 DNA sequence: TGTGCCAGCAGCGGACGCGGGGTCGTAGATACGCAGTATTTT. This sequence encodes CASSGRGVVDTQYF. The rearrangement joins TRBV4-2 to TRBJ2-3, with a weak D call TRBD2 (6 bases). This CDR3 comprises 14 residues. Between the trimmed V and J ends, which lost 5 bases and 5 bases, there was a span of 14 bases. Germline V lookup: CDR1 LGHNA, CDR2 YNFKEQ.

The chain carries TRBV18 and TRBJ1-5; 8 bases are a match to TRBD1. Looked up from germline, CDR1 is KGHSH and CDR2 is LQKENI. The CDR3 runs to 14 residues. Trimming cost V 3 bases and J 4 bases; bases outside gene matches: 2. The CDR3 nucleotides read TGTGCCAGCTCACCTCAGGGGGCAAATCAGCCCCAGCATTTT. It is translated as CASSPQGANQPQHF.

In the case of this clone: Mismatch with germline at one junction end may stem from a read error. This chain joins TRBV18 and TRBJ1-5; TRBD1 matches at 8 bases. Looked up from germline, CDR1 is KGHSH and CDR2 is LQKENI. The CDR3 extends over 15 amino acids. In DNA form, the CDR3 reads TGTGTCAGCTCACGAGGACAGGGATTCAATCAGCCCCAGCATTTT. Its protein product is CVSSRGQGFNQPQHF.

This chain connects TRBV4-1 to TRBJ1-4, with D tentatively TRBD1 (5 bases). The CDR3 length is 17 residues. The V end lost 0 bases, the J end lost 8 bases, and 19 bases lay between the germline ends. CDR1 is MGHRA and CDR2 is YSYEKL in the germline V gene. Here the CDR3 reads CASSQEWRGRGGEKLFF. Written as DNA, the CDR3 is TGCGCCAGCAGCCAAGAGTGGCGGGGCCGGGGTGGGGAAAAACTGTTTTTT.

This clone has only a few counts. The chain has TRBV5-4 and TRBJ2-5; 7 bases align to TRBD2. Germline lookup yields CDR1 SGHNT and CDR2 YYREEE (reference sequence). The CDR3 contains 14 residues. V gave up 0 bases and J gave up 4 bases; unmatched junction bases: 3. Here the CDR3 reads CASSLGGTIETQYF. The CDR3 nucleotides are TGTGCCAGCAGCTTGGGGGGGACTATAGAGACCCAGTACTTC.

The chain joins TRBV6-1 to TRBJ2-7; 9 nucleotides line up with TRBD1. The V segment lost 2 bases and the J segment 4 bases; nucleotides outside the gene matches: 9. Germline V gives CDR1 MNHNS, CDR2 SASEGT. The CDR3 spans 16 residues. The chain's CDR3 is CASSEPAGTGWYEQYF. DNA for the CDR3: TGTGCCAGCAGTGAACCTGCTGGGACAGGGTGGTACGAGCAGTACTTC.

V and J are TRBV28 and TRBJ2-5; 7 bases agree with TRBD1. The J call may not be correct, given that the DNA end is closer to TRBJ2-7. Germline assignment: CDR1 MDHEN and CDR2 SYDVKM. This CDR3 has 13 amino acids. The DNA for the CDR3 is TGTGCCGCAAGAGGGGGCAGGGCCTACGAGCAGTACTTC. Amino acid sequence: CAARGGRAYEQYF.

The gene calls are TRBV27 and TRBJ1-5; 9 nucleotides match TRBD1. The CDR3 extends over 15 amino acids. Losses at the gene ends were 6 bases for V and 4 bases for J; bases not matched to a gene: 7. Germline V lookup: CDR1 MNHEY, CDR2 SMNVEV (reference sequence). The CDR3 bases are TGTGCCAGCAGCGCAGTGACAGGGGGAAATCAGCCCCAGCATTTT. The encoded protein is CASSAVTGGNQPQHF.